This TCR beta chain was recovered during a study of blood T cell repertoires in COVID-19. Across the study: Researchers got acute and convalescent COVID-19 samples from the United States, Italy and Spain. T cells, B-cell-depleted T cells, or PBMCs provided the cDNA or gDNA that served as material.

In the authors' workflow: Amplifying reference gene primers gave estimates of nucleated cell counts. Here immunoSEQ multiplex PCR was the method, and the copy in TCRdb shows in-frame clones only, minus some. Clone size and the V and J calls come from that table; the DNA yielded D and trimming. The table lists 25,000 to 35,000 clones, 80% to 90% of them singletons. Material: peripheral blood. The TCR originated in a human donor with active COVID-19. The donor label of this sample is uncertain.

This CDR3 reads CASTTGGSTEAFF. The CDR3 DNA is TGTGCCAGCACAACAGGGGGTAGCACTGAAGCTTTCTTT. The chain recombines TRBV27 with TRBJ1-1; 8 bases agree with TRBD1. Looked up from germline, CDR1 is MNHEY and CDR2 is SMNVEV (reference sequence). The trim removed 7 bases at V and 4 bases at J, leaving 5 bases unmatched. The CDR3 covers 13 residues.